This entry concerns a single T cell receptor beta chain. The target antigen is unknown. The PCR employed 60 Vbeta primers together with 13 Jbeta primers. Using immunoSEQ multiplex PCR, the repertoire was profiled, and TCRdb retains in-frame clones only, with some absent. The sample holds 120,000 to 150,000 clones; roughly 82% are singletons and the top ten take about 5.6%. In nominal health when sampled, donors likely had unrecorded immune exposures nonetheless. The data were obtained in a study of cytomegalovirus exposure and HLA in healthy donors. Study-level information: When 350 to 500 donors were genotyped, more than 70% of them were found to fall in the Caucasian-associated ancestry cluster. Findings of the study overall: Some TCR beta chains (around 160 of them) were listed as cytomegalovirus-associated. A later look showed TCR association rates differing by HLA locus, highest for DRB1 and lowest for HLA-C.

The V gene end was trimmed by 4 bases and the J gene end by 5 bases; junction bases not matched to a gene: 8. The CDR3 extends over 15 amino acids. Per germline, CDR1 SGHNT and CDR2 YYREEE (reference sequence). The source is a man aged 25-45 years in good health and CMV-seropositive. The sample consisted of PBMCs. The chain is built from TRBV5-4 and TRBJ2-2, with TRBD2 identical over 7 bases. CDR3 loop: CASSPQRGLTGELFF. CDR3 sequence (DNA): TGTGCCAGCAGCCCTCAGCGGGGCCTGACCGGGGAGCTGTTTTTT.